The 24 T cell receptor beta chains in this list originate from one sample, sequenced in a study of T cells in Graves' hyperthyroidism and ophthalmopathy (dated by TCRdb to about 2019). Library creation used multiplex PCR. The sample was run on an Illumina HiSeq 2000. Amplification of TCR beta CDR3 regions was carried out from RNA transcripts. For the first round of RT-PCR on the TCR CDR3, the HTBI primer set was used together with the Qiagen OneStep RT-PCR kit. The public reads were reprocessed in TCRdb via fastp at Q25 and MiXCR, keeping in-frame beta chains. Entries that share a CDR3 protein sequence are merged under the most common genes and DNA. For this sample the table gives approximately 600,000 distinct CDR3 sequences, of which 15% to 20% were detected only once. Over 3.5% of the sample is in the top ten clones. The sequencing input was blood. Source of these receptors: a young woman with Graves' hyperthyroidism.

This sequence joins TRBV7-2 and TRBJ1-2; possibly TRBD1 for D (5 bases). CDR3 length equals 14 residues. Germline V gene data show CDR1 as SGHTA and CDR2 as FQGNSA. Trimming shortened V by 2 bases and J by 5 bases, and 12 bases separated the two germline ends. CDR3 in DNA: TGTGCCAGCAGCTTATTATTGGACACATATGGCTACACCTTC. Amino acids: CASSLLLDTYGYTF.

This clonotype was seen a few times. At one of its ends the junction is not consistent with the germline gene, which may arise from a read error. The CDR3 DNA reads TGTGCCAGTAGTATAGTAGGTAGCGGGGGCGCGAAGACCGGGGAGCTGTTTTTT. This gives the protein CASSIVGSGGAKTGELFF. The rearrangement joins TRBV19 to TRBJ2-2; TRBD2 matches at 9 bases. The CDR3 is 18 amino acids. Per the germline V gene, CDR1 is LNHDA and CDR2 is SQIVND (reference sequence).

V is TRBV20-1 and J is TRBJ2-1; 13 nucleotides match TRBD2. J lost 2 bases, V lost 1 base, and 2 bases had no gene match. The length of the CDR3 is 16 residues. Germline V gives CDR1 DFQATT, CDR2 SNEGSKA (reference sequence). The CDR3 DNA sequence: TGCAGTGCTAGAGGGACTAGCGGGAGTCCCTACAATGAGCAGTTCTTC. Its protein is CSARGTSGSPYNEQFF.

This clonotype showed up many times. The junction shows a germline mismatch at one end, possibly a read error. CDR3 region: CGSGIYQETQYF. The CDR3 DNA reads as TGCGGCTCCGGGATCTACCAAGAGACCCAGTACTTC. J is TRBJ2-5 and V is TRBV7-6, with a tentative D call TRBD2 (5 bases). Per germline, CDR1 SGHVS and CDR2 FNYEAQ. This CDR3 comprises 12 residues.

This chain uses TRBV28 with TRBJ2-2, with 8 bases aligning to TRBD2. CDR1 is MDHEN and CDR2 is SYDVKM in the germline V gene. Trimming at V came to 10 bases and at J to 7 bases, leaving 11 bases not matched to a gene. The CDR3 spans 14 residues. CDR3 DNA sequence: TGTGCCACCCTCGGGATAGCGGGAATCGGGGAGCTGTTTTTT. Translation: CATLGIAGIGELFF.

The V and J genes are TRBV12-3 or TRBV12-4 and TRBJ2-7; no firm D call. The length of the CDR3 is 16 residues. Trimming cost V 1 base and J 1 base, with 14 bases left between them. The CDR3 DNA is TGTGCCAGCAGTTTAGGCCCCCAGGTTGGATCCTACGAGCAGTACTTC. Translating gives CASSLGPQVGSYEQYF.

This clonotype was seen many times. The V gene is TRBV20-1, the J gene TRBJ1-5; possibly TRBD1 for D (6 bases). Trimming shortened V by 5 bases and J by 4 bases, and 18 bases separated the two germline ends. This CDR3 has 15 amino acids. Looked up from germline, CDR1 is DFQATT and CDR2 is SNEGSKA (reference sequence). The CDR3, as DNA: TGCAGTGCTTCCCAGGGGTTTGGACTAAATCAGCCCCAGCATTTT. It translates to CSASQGFGLNQPQHF.

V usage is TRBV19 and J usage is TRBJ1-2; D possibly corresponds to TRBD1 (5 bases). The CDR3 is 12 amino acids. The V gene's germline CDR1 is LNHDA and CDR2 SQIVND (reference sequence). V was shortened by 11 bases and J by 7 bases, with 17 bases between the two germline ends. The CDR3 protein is CAAGTLRGGYTF. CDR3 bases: TGTGCCGCCGGGACGTTAAGAGGTGGCTACACCTTC.

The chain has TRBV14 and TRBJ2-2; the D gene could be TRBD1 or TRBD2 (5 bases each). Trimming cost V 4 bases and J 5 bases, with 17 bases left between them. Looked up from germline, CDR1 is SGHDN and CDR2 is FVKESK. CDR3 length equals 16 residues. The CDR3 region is CASSLLTGLATGELFF. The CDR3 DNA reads TGTGCCAGCAGCCTCCTAACAGGACTGGCTACCGGGGAGCTGTTTTTT.

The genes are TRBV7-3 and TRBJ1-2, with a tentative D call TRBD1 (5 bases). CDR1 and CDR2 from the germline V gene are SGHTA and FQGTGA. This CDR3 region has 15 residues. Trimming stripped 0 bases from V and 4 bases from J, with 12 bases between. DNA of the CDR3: TGTGCCAGCAGCTTAACGGGAGGGACGACCTATGGCTACACCTTC. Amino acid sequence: CASSLTGGTTYGYTF.

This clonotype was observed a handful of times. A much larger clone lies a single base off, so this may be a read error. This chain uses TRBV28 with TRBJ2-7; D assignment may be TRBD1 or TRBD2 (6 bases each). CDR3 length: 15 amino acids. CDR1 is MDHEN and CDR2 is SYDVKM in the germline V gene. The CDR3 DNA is TGTGCCAGCAGTCTCCTCGGGGGCGGGTCCTGCGAGCAGTACTTC. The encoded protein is CASSLLGGGSCEQYF.

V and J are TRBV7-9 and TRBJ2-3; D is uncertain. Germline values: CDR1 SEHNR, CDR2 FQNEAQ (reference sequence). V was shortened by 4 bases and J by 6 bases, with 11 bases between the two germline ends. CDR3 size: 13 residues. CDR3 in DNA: TGTGCCAGCAGCTCCAGACGGCCGGATACGCAGTATTTT. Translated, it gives CASSSRRPDTQYF.

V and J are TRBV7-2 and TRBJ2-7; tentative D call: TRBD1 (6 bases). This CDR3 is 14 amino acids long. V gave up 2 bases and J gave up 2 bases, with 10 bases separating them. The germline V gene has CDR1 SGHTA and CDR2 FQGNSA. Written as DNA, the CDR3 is TGTGCCAGCAGCTTACAGGGGAGCCCCTACGAGCAGTACTTC. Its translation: CASSLQGSPYEQYF.

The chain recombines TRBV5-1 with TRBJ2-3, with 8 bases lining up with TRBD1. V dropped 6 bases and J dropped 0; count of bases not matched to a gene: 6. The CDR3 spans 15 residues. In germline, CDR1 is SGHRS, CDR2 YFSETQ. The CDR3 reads CASIKGQGSTDTQYF. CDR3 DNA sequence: TGCGCCAGCATCAAAGGACAGGGAAGCACAGATACGCAGTATTTT.

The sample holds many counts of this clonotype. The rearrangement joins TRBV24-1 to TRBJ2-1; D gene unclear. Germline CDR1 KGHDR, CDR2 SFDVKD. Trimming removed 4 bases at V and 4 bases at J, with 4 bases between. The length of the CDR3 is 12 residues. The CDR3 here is CATSEGYNEQFF. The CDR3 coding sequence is TGTGCCACCAGTGAGGGATACAATGAGCAGTTCTTC.

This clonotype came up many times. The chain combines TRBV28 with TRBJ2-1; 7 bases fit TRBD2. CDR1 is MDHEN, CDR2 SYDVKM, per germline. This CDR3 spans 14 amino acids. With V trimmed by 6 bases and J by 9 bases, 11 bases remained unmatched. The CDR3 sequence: CASRRGGSGSEQFF. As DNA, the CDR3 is TGTGCCAGCAGAAGGGGCGGGAGCGGAAGTGAGCAGTTCTTC.

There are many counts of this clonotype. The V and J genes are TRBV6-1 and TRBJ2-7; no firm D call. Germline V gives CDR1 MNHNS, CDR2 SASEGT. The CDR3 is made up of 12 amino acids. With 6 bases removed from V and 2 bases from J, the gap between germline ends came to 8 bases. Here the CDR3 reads CASRDDTYEQYF. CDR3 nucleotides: TGTGCCAGCAGGGACGACACCTACGAGCAGTACTTC.

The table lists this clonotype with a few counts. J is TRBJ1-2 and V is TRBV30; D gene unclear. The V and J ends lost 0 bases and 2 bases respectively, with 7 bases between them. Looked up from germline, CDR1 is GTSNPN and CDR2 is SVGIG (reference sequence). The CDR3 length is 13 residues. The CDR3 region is CAWSVTENYGYTF. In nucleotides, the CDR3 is TGTGCCTGGAGTGTAACAGAGAACTATGGCTACACCTTC.

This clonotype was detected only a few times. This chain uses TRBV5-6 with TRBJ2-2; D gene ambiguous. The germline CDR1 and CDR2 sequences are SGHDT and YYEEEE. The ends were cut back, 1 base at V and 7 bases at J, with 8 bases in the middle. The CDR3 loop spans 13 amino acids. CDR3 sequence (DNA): TGTGCCAGCAGCTTGCGTAGGGTCGGGGAGCTGTTTTTT. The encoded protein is CASSLRRVGELFF.

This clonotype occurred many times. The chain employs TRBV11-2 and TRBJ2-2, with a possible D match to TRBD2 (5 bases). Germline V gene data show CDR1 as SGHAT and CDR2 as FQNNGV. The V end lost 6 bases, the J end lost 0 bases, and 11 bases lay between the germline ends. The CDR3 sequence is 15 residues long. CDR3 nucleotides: TGTGCCAGCAGGTCTAGCTCAACGAACACCGGGGAGCTGTTTTTT. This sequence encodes CASRSSSTNTGELFF.

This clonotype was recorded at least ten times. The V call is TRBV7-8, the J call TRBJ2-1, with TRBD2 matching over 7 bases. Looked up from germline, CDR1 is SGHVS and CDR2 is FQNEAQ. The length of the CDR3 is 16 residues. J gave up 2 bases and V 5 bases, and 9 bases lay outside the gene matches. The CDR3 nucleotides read TGTGCCAGCAGCCCATTGGGCGGGAGAGCCTACAATGAGCAGTTCTTC. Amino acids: CASSPLGGRAYNEQFF.

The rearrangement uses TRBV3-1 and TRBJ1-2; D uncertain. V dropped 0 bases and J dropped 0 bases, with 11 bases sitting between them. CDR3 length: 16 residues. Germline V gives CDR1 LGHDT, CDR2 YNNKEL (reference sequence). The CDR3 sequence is CASSQDGVPANYGYTF. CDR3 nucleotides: TGTGCCAGCAGCCAAGATGGAGTTCCAGCTAACTATGGCTACACCTTC. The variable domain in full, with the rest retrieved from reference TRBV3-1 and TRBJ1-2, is DTAVSQTPKYLVTQMGNDKSIKCEQNLGHDTMYWYKQDSKKFLKIMFSYNNKELIINETVPNRFSPKSPDKAHLNLHINSLELGDSAVYFCASSQDGVPANYGYTFGSGTRLTVV.

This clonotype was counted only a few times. In DNA, the CDR3 is TGTGCCAGTAGTATAGGGGGTAGCCGACCCTACGAGCAGTACTTC. It yields the protein CASSIGGSRPYEQYF. This chain connects TRBV19 to TRBJ2-7, with D unclear. Trimming shortened V by 1 base and J by 2 bases, and 12 bases separated the two germline ends. CDR3 size: 15 residues. Germline V gene data show CDR1 as LNHDA and CDR2 as SQIVND (reference sequence).

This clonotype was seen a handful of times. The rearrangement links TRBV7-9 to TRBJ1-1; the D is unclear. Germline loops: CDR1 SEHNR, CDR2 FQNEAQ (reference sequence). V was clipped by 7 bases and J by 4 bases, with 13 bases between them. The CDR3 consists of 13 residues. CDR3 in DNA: TGTGCCAGCACCCTGGATGGGCTCACTGAAGCTTTCTTT. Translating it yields CASTLDGLTEAFF.